Listed below are T cell receptor beta chains from one sample, sequenced in a study of blood T cells in healthy people across ages. MiXCR was run by TCRdb on the 5' RACE reads, yielding one entry per CDR3 protein. The sample lists some 700,000 distinct CDR3 sequences, around 40% seen once, with less than 25% in the top ten. Input material: blood. Receptors were obtained from a woman between 55 and 75 years old in good health. Each CDR3 is given with its conserved first and last residue. A D gene is named only where the DNA matches it firmly. Part of the rows lack a size; the others show once, few, many or a class for expanded clones.

d_gene | j_gene | v_gene | abundance | CDR3nt | CDR3aa
NA | TRBJ1-1 | TRBV25-1 | NA | TGTGCCAGCAGCGGGGCAGGGCCTGAAGCTTTCTTT | CASSGAGPEAFF
TRBD2 | TRBJ2-7 | TRBV9 | few | TGTGCCAGCAGCGTAGATGCGGGAGTGGCAGGCGAGCAGTACTTC | CASSVDAGVAGEQYF
TRBD1 | TRBJ2-7 | TRBV7-9 | NA | TGTGCCAGCAGCTTAAGGGGGACAGGGTCCAATGAGCAGTACTTC | CASSLRGTGSNEQYF
NA | TRBJ2-7 | TRBV5-1 | many | TGCGCCAGCAGCCCAACCGATACGGGCCCTATCTCCTACGAGCAGTACTTC | CASSPTDTGPISYEQYF
NA | TRBJ2-5 | TRBV10-3 | once | TGTGCCATCAATTTCCCCTCGGGGGAGACCCAGTACTTC | CAINFPSGETQYF
NA | TRBJ2-7 | TRBV7-9 | NA | TGTGCCAGCAGTCCTTACCTGGGACAGCAGTACTTC | CASSPYLGQQYF
NA | TRBJ2-1 | TRBV19 | NA | TGTGCCAGTACTTCAGTTAGGGACTTCTACAATGAGCAGTTCTTC | CASTSVRDFYNEQFF
NA | TRBJ1-5 | TRBV7-2 | few | TGTGCCAGCAGTACAGCGCGTCAGCCCCAGCATTTT | CASSTARQPQHF
TRBD1 | TRBJ2-7 | TRBV12-3/TRBV12-4 | NA | TGTGCCAGCCGACAGGGGAGAGGATCCTACGAGCAGTACTTC | CASRQGRGSYEQYF
TRBD1 | TRBJ2-5 | TRBV10-3 | many | TGTGCCATCAGTGCCGGGACAGGGGGCGAGACCCAGTACTTC | CAISAGTGGETQYF